This T cell receptor (beta chain) was recovered during a study of T-cell memory formation after mild COVID-19 (dated by TCRdb to about 2021). Looking at the study overall: TCR sequence clusters from the two donors were found to be largely donor specific. Longitudinal TCRalpha and TCRbeta repertoire sequencing tracked T-cell clones expanding and contracting after mild COVID-19 in a couple of donors. The cohort was made up of two young adult volunteers, one female and one male, who were previously healthy. The paper as a whole reports these results and caveats: Contracting CD4+ clones appeared mostly in the CM and EM memory subsets, whereas CD8+ clones were enriched in EMRA. Balanced CD4/CD8 phenotypes were observed for clones contracting from day 15 to 85, whereas a bias towards CD4+ was observed for a second wave of clones expanding from day 15 to 37. Only a couple of mild cases were covered by the study, and larger cohorts that include severe cases with pre-infection samples were considered necessary. Some responding clones were detected in pre-infection memory, which suggested that pre-existing cross-reactive memory T cells had joined the SARS-CoV-2 response. SARS-CoV-2 specificity was not confirmed for the second-wave clones peaking on day 37.

Ficoll-Paque density gradient centrifugation was the method used to isolate PBMCs. The sample was run on an Illumina NovaSeq 6000. Using 5'RACE with constant-segment primers, TCRalpha and TCRbeta cDNA libraries were constructed, with sample barcodes and unique molecular identifiers added in the process. Trizol reagent was used to extract RNA from every sample. Amplification of the libraries took two PCR steps, and the second step added a second sample barcode plus Illumina TruSeq adapters. Sequencing of libraries was performed on an Illumina NovaSeq with 2 x 150 bp paired-end reads. Turning to the authors' computational methods: The reads were demultiplexed and collapsed into UMI-guided consensus sequences using migec v1.2.7. Using mixcr v2.1.11, UMI consensuses were aligned to TRA and TRB V and J templates and then assembled into clonotypes. A clonotype was counted as expanded or contracted only when both edgeR and NoisET called the clonotype significant, with the noise models trained on biological replicates. For edgeR calls, the cutoffs were a false discovery rate-adjusted p below 0.01 and a log2 fold-change threshold of 1. As an exploratory analysis of dynamics, max-normalized trajectories of the 1000 most abundant clonotypes were examined with PCA combined with hierarchical clustering. Separately sequenced CD4+ and CD8+ repertoires were used to assign the CD4 or CD8 phenotype of responding clones. Using fastp trimming at Q25 and MiXCR clonotype assembly, TCRdb reanalyzed the public sequencing data and kept in-frame beta chains. Entries are consolidated by CDR3 protein sequence, retaining the most common genes and DNA. TCRdb assigned the V and J calls; the authors' analysis was not used. The sample table holds under 250,000 distinct CDR3 sequences, of which roughly 30% were seen once. Of the sample, roughly an eighth falls within the top ten clones.

The germline V gene specifies LGHNA as CDR1 and YSLEER as CDR2. Its CDR3 holds 15 amino acids, cysteine through phenylalanine. The sequence is cut down to CDR3 DNA, 45 bases in frame from base 1. Cut back by 4 bases and 8 bases, the V and J ends lie 17 bases apart. Comments on this clonotype: Its antigen remains undetermined. Base qualities were left out, and no much larger clone turns up one base away.

The chain is encoded by TRBV4-3 joined to TRBJ2-2; a tentative D match to TRBD2 spans 5 bases. Sequencing was done on a sample of PBMCs or a T cell subset sorted from them (not recorded which). The source of this sequence is an adult woman who had mild COVID-19 (a few samples of this study predate the infection). The sample titles of this study are shuffled in the database, so cell type and time point are left out; the donor was told from shared clones. The sequenced DNA: TGCGCCAGCAGCCGAGCGGTCCCGTCCTTGGGGGAGCTGTTTTTT. Its amino acids are CASSRAVPSLGELFF.